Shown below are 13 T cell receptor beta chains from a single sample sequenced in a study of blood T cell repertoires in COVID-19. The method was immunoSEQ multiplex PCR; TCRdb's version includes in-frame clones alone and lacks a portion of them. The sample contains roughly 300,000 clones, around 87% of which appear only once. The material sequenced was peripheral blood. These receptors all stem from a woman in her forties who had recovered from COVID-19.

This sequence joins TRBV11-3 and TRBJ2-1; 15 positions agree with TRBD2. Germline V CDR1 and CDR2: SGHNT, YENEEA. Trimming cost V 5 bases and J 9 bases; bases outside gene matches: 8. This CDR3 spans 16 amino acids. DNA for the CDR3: TGTGCCAGCAGCCCCGGACTAGCGGGGGGGCTTGGTGAGCAGTTCTTC. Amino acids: CASSPGLAGGLGEQFF.

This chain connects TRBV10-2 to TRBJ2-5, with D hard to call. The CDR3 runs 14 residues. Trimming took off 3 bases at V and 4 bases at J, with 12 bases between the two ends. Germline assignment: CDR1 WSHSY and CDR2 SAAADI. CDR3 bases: TGCGCCAGCAGTGACCTAAGTCGCACAGAGACCCAGTACTTC. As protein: CASSDLSRTETQYF.

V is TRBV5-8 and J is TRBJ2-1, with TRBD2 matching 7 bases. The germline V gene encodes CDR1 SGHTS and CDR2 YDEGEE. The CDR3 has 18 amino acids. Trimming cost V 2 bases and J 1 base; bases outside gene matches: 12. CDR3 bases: TGTGCCAGCAGCTTTTACTTCGCCGGACTAGGTTCCTACAATGAGCAGTTCTTC. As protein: CASSFYFAGLGSYNEQFF.

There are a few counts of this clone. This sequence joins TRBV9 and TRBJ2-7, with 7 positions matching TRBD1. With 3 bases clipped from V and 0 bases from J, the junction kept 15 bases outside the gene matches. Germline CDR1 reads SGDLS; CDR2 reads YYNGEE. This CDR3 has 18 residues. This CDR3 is CASSAHTDRESFSYEQYF. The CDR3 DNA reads TGTGCCAGCAGCGCCCATACCGACAGGGAGTCCTTCTCCTACGAGCAGTACTTC.

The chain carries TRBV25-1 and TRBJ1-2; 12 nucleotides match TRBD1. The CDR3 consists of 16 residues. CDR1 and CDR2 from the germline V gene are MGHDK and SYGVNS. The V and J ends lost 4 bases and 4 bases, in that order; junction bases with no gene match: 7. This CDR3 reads CASSVGTGGRPYGYTF. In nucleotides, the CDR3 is TGTGCCAGCAGTGTAGGGACAGGGGGCCGACCCTATGGCTACACCTTC.

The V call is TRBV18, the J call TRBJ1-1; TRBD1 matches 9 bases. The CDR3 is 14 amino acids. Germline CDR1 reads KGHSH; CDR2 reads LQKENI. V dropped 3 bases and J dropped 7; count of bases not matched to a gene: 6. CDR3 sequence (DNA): TGTGCCAGCTCACCCCGGACAGGGGACGGTGAAGCTTTCTTT. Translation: CASSPRTGDGEAFF.

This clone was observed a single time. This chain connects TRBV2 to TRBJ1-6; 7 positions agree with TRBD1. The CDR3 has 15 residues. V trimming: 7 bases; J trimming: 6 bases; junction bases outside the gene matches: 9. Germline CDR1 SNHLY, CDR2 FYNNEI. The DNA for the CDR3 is TGTGCCAGCACCGGCAGGGGGGTTATTAATTCACCCCTCCACTTT. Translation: CASTGRGVINSPLHF.

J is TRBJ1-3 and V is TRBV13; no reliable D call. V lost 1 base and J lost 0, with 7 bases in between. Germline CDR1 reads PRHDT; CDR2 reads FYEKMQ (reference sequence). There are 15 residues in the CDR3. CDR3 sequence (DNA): TGTGCCAGCAGCTTAGACGCGAGCTCTGGAAACACCATATATTTT. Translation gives CASSLDASSGNTIYF.

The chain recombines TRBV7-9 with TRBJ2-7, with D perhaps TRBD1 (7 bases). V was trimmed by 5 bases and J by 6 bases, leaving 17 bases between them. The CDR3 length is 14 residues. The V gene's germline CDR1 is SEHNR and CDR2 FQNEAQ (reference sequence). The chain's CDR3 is CASSPPGGLVEQYF. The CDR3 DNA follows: TGTGCCAGCAGCCCGCCAGGGGGGTTGGTCGAGCAGTACTTC.

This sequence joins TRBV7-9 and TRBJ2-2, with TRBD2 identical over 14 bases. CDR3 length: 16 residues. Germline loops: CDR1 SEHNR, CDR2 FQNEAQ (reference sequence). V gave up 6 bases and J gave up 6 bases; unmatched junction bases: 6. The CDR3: CASRRGLAGVAGELFF. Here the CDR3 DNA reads TGTGCCAGCAGGCGGGGACTAGCGGGGGTAGCCGGGGAGCTGTTTTTT.

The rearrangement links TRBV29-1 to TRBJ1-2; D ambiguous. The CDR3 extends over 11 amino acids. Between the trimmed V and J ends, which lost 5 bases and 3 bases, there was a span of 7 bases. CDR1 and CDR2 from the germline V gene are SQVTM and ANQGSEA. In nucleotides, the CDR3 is TGCAGCGTTAGTCAGGACTATGGCTACACCTTC. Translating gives CSVSQDYGYTF.

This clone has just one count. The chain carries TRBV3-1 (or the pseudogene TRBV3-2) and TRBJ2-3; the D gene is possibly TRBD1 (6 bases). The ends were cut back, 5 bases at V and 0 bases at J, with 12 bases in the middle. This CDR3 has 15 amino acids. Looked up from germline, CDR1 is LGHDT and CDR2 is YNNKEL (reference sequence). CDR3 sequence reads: CASSEGDLSTDTQYF. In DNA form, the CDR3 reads TGTGCCAGCAGCGAGGGGGACCTAAGCACAGATACGCAGTATTTT.

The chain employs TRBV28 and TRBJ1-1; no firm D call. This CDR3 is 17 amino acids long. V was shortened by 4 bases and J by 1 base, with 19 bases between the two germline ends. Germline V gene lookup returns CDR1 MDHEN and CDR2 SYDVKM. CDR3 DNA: TGTGCCAGCAGTTCGACCCGGGCCCCGCGGGGGAACACTGAAGCTTTCTTT. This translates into CASSSTRAPRGNTEAFF.